This T cell receptor (beta chain) came from a study of T cells in Graves' hyperthyroidism and ophthalmopathy (dated by TCRdb to about 2019). Background for the entire study: Peripheral blood was collected at initial diagnosis, before any treatment. To identify TCR V-J signatures that set the groups apart, the researchers used a discovery cohort of about a hundred patients, made up of roughly 40 with Graves' ophthalmopathy and some 60 with stable Graves' hyperthyroidism. An independent validation cohort of around 19 hyperthyroidism patients and about 16 patients who later progressed to ophthalmopathy tested prospective prediction of ophthalmopathy. For training and testing, the 100 or so patients in the discovery cohort were randomly divided in a 7:3 ratio. In about 6 Graves' hyperthyroidism patients, the study also compared T-cell repertoires from thyroid tissue with T-cell repertoires from blood. Following sampling, methimazole starting at 30 mg daily was given to hyperthyroidism patients, and high-dose intravenous methylprednisolone was given to ophthalmopathy patients. TCR Vbeta CDR3 sequencing of 140 or so peripheral blood samples (under 45 ophthalmopathy, 75 hyperthyroidism and roughly 17 progressor patients) is reported in the paper. Overall study outcomes, separate from this receptor: In validation, the model predicted progression to ophthalmopathy a median of about 6.5 months before onset, with roughly 68% sensitivity and 72.22% specificity. Most expanded thyroid clonotypes (frequency above 0.001) were also detected in blood, suggesting blood repertoires may reflect thyroid immune responses. In cross-validation, a model built on a 13 V-J signature told ophthalmopathy apart from stable hyperthyroidism with over 85% sensitivity and approximately 84% specificity, and in testing the same model reached 80%/75%. Sample size was not statistically predetermined, and blinding of investigators to group allocation was not performed.

The TCR beta CDR3 regions were amplified from RNA transcripts. The TCR CDR3 was subjected to a first round of RT-PCR using the HTBI primer set and the Qiagen OneStep RT-PCR kit. The libraries were constructed in a second round of multiplex PCR and then size-selected and purified. Libraries were sequenced paired-end with 100 bp reads on an Illumina HiSeq2000. Under the source paper's analysis protocol: SOAPnuke was used to process the raw data, removing reads that contained adapters or uncalled bases, had a mean Phred below 15, or lacked an exact match to the constant primer or identifier. COPE v1.2.5 was used to merge the high-quality paired reads, and each unique nucleotide sequence was defined as a clonotype. Clonotypes were aligned to IMGT TRBV, TRBD and TRBJ reference segments using MiTCR v1.1. The analysis was restricted to V-J combinations with a frequency above 0.0001, which together covered just over 98% of the repertoires. The TCS score was defined as the ratio of F50 (clonal expansion) to E x V (chaos), calculated using BLOSUM62-based TCRdist between CDR3 peptides within each V-J. Welch's t-statistics and random forest reduced fewer than 600 V-J features to about 12, which were used in a naive Bayes classifier (R e1071). The raw public reads went through TCRdb reprocessing: fastp at Q25, MiXCR clone calling, in-frame beta chains kept. A single entry per CDR3 protein holds the most common genes and DNA from its merged rows. TCRdb's processing, not the authors', yielded these V and J calls. Within this sample are over 450,000 distinct CDR3 sequences, with 17% of them counted one time only. The ten largest clones capture approximately 15% of the sample.

In the ophthalmopathy patients, disease was moderately to severely active, with a Clinical Activity Score of 3 or more, a NOSPECS grade of 4 or more, and a duration of less than 3 months. The study excluded patients with uncontrolled infections, other autoimmune diseases, pregnancy or lactation. Diagnoses were established on the basis of clinical symptoms, serum thyroxine and TRAb, thyroid ultrasound, and orbital computed tomography. Ficoll-Paque density gradient centrifugation was used to isolate PBMCs from about 9 ml of fresh peripheral blood. Total RNA was extracted using Trizol reagent, and RNA quality was assessed on an Agilent 2100 Bioanalyzer. Regarding this clonotype: Its cognate antigen has yet to be identified. It has no much larger one-base neighbor in the sample; base qualities were not kept.

Spanning cysteine to phenylalanine, the CDR3 consists of 13 amino acids. Just CDR3 DNA is preserved here, 39 bases in frame from base 1. Germline trimming amounts to 5 bases on V and 3 bases on J, with 4 as the count of junction bases outside the gene matches. CDR1 and CDR2, per the germline V gene (reference sequence), are GTSNPN and SVGIG. The sample consisted of blood. The TCR comes from a woman aged 18-35 years with Graves' ophthalmopathy. This sequence uses TRBV30 and TRBJ2-3; TRBD1 agrees with 8 junctional bases. CDR3 loop: CAWAHRGTDTQYF. Read as DNA, the sequence is TGTGCCTGGGCCCACAGGGGGACAGATACGCAGTATTTT.